A single sample gave rise to the 12 T cell receptor beta chains below, sequenced in a study of blood T cell repertoires in COVID-19. Measured with immunoSEQ multiplex PCR; TCRdb has only the in-frame clones, and not every one. Seen here are 140,000 or so clones, roughly three quarters observed once, and the top ten hold approximately 8.6%. The specimen sequenced was peripheral blood. These TCRs come from a man aged 50 or older with active or convalescent COVID-19.

This clone was seen only once. The gene calls are TRBV24-1 and TRBJ2-5; 10 bases agree with TRBD1. Germline CDR1 is KGHDR and CDR2 is SFDVKD. The CDR3 length is 15 residues. Unmatched junction bases numbered 4, after V lost 5 bases and J lost 2 bases. CDR3 nucleotide sequence: TGTGCCACCAGTGGTGGGGGACAGGGGCAAGAGACCCAGTACTTC. The encoded protein is CATSGGGQGQETQYF.

The gene calls are TRBV7-3 and TRBJ2-1, with 7 bases matching TRBD2. V was pared by 0 bases and J by 6 bases, with 8 bases of the junction left unmatched. The CDR3 consists of 16 residues. Germline lookup yields CDR1 SGHTA and CDR2 FQGTGA. The CDR3, as DNA: TGTGCCAGCAGCTTAACGGGAGTAGCGGGCGTCAATGAGCAGTTCTTC. As protein: CASSLTGVAGVNEQFF.

This clone was observed a handful of times. The CDR3 sequence is CASSPYQGAYTEAFF. Here the CDR3 DNA reads TGTGCCAGCAGCCCCTACCAGGGGGCGTACACTGAAGCTTTCTTT. The chain combines TRBV28 with TRBJ1-1; TRBD1 matches 8 bases. CDR3 length: 15 amino acids. CDR1 and CDR2 (germline): MDHEN, SYDVKM. V was clipped by 6 bases and J by 3 bases; unmatched bases: 9.

The gene calls are TRBV7-2 and TRBJ2-1; 10 bases match TRBD2. J was trimmed by 4 bases and V by 5 bases; bases with no gene match: 8. The CDR3 contains 16 residues. Germline assignment: CDR1 SGHTA and CDR2 FQGNSA. CDR3 DNA sequence: TGTGCCAGCAGCGCTCCCGGGACTAGCGTATACAATGAGCAGTTCTTC. It specifies CASSAPGTSVYNEQFF.

The chain uses TRBV7-8 and TRBJ1-1; 9 nucleotides align to TRBD1. Germline loops: CDR1 SGHVS, CDR2 FQNEAQ. V was clipped by 5 bases and J by 4 bases; unmatched bases: 8. The CDR3 spans 15 residues. The CDR3 coding sequence is TGTGCCAGCAGCCTTATGGGACAGGGCGTCACTGAAGCTTTCTTT. Translation: CASSLMGQGVTEAFF. Combining the CDR3 with reference TRBV7-8 and TRBJ1-1 gives the whole variable domain GAGVSQSPRYKVAKRGQDVALRCDPISGHVSLFWYQQALGQGPEFLTYFQNEAQLDKSGLPSDRFFAERPEGSVSTLKIQRTQQEDSAVYLCASSLMGQGVTEAFFGQGTRLTVV.

This chain joins TRBV11-2 and TRBJ1-2, with D tentatively TRBD1 (5 bases). Deletions cut 3 bases from V and 4 bases from J, with 18 bases between. Germline V gene data show CDR1 as SGHAT and CDR2 as FQNNGV. The CDR3 length is 16 residues. As DNA, the CDR3 is TGTGCCAGCAGCTTGAATAGGGGCCCTTTTTCCTATGGCTACACCTTC. Its translation: CASSLNRGPFSYGYTF.

The V call is TRBV6-5, the J call TRBJ1-5; 8 nucleotides line up with TRBD1. The CDR3 has 14 amino acids. V lost 6 bases to trimming and J lost 4 bases; unmatched junction nucleotides: 5. CDR1 MNHEY and CDR2 SVGAGI come from the germline V gene. The CDR3 DNA reads as TGTGCCAGCAGCGGACAGGGTGGGAATCAGCCCCAGCATTTT. It translates to CASSGQGGNQPQHF.

The chain carries TRBV28 and TRBJ1-1; D gene uncertain. V was shortened by 7 bases and J by 8 bases, with 14 bases between the two germline ends. The germline gives CDR1 MDHEN, CDR2 SYDVKM. This CDR3 is 12 amino acids long. Here the CDR3 reads CASTKLTTEAFF. The CDR3 nucleotides read TGTGCCAGCACGAAATTGACGACAGAAGCTTTCTTT.

The CDR3 is CASSFRETQYF. The CDR3 coding sequence is TGTGCCAGTAGTTTCCGAGAGACCCAGTACTTC. This chain links TRBV19 with TRBJ2-5; D is unresolved. Trimming pared 5 bases from V and 4 bases from J, leaving 5 bases between. In germline, CDR1 is LNHDA, CDR2 SQIVND (reference sequence). The CDR3 totals 11 residues. Complete variable domain (other parts from reference TRBV19 and TRBJ2-5): DGGITQSPKYLFRKEGQNVTLSCEQNLNHDAMYWYRQDPGQGLRLIYYSQIVNDFQKGDIAEGYSVSREKKESFPLTVTSAQKNPTAFYLCASSFRETQYFGPGTRLLVL.

This chain's CDR3 is CASSIEGLAGTYEQYF. The CDR3 DNA reads TGTGCCAGTAGTATCGAGGGACTAGCGGGAACTTACGAGCAGTACTTC. V gene TRBV19 combines with J gene TRBJ2-7, with TRBD2 matching over 13 bases. Germline V gives CDR1 LNHDA, CDR2 SQIVND (reference sequence). With V trimmed by 3 bases and J by 4 bases, 6 bases remained unmatched. CDR3 length equals 16 residues.

V gene TRBV5-1 combines with J gene TRBJ2-1; 11 bases agree with TRBD2. The trim removed 0 bases at V and 9 bases at J, leaving 11 bases unmatched. Per germline, CDR1 SGHRS and CDR2 YFSETQ. The CDR3 consists of 17 residues. CDR3 protein: CASSLVIAGGPGGEQFF. In DNA, the CDR3 is TGCGCCAGCAGCTTGGTCATAGCGGGAGGGCCGGGAGGTGAGCAGTTCTTC. Together with reference TRBV5-1 and TRBJ2-1, the CDR3 gives the full variable domain: KAGVTQTPRYLIKTRGQQVTLSCSPISGHRSVSWYQQTPGQGLQFLFEYFSETQRNKGNFPGRFSGRQFSNSRSEMNVSTLELGDSALYLCASSLVIAGGPGGEQFFGPGTRLTVL.

The chain couples TRBV29-1 to TRBJ1-2; 8 bases line up with TRBD1. After removal of 3 bases from V and 3 bases from J, the junction contained 3 bases not matched to a gene. Germline V gene sequence: CDR1 SQVTM, CDR2 ANQGSEA. This CDR3 region has 13 residues. CDR3 sequence reads: CSVDRGRDYGYTF. The CDR3 DNA reads TGCAGCGTTGACAGGGGGCGCGACTATGGCTACACCTTC.